This T cell receptor beta chain appears in the sequencing data of a study of blood T cell repertoires in COVID-19. Only in-frame clones appear in the TCRdb table, and some are missing; sequencing was by immunoSEQ multiplex PCR. The data show roughly 240,000 clones, approximately 86% seen once. Germline CDR1 reads MNHNS; CDR2 reads SASEGT. This CDR3 is 15 amino acids long. Germline trimming cut 0 bases from V and 1 base from J; bases unmatched to any gene: 2. V usage is TRBV6-1 and J usage is TRBJ1-2, with 7 bases lining up with TRBD1. The specimen was peripheral blood. This clonotype was obtained from a woman aged 30 to 39 who had recovered from COVID-19. This CDR3 is CASSEAPGGNYGYTF. CDR3 DNA: TGTGCCAGCAGTGAAGCGCCAGGGGGTAACTATGGCTACACCTTC.